The 17 T cell receptor beta chains reported below all come from one sample, sequenced in a study of CD8 T cells in ankylosing spondylitis (dated 2017 in TCRdb). The library was obtained by 5' RACE. The instrument given in TCRdb is Illumina HiSeq 2500. TCRdb cleaned the public reads at Q25 with fastp, built clones with MiXCR and kept in-frame beta chains. All rows with the same CDR3 protein become a single entry with the most common DNA and genes. The sample yields just over 300,000 distinct CDR3 sequences; 20% to 25% were counted once. Jointly, the top ten make up 3.5% to 4.5% of the sample. Sequenced input: blood, either unsorted or a sorted T cell fraction (not recorded which). Receptors were obtained from a female donor with ankylosing spondylitis or in good health (not recorded which).

This clonotype was seen many times. J is TRBJ2-7 and V is TRBV18; 7 bases match TRBD2. The J segment lost 4 bases and the V segment lost 6 bases, leaving 6 bases of the junction unmatched. Germline loops: CDR1 KGHSH, CDR2 LQKENI. This CDR3 is 13 amino acids long. This CDR3 is CASSPGTNYEQYF. Written as DNA, the CDR3 is TGTGCCAGCTCCCCCGGGACTAATTACGAGCAGTACTTC.

In its sample, this clonotype was seen many times. The chain links TRBV15 to TRBJ2-2; 10 bases fit TRBD2. This CDR3 comprises 16 residues. CDR1 is LNHNV and CDR2 is YYDKDF in the germline V gene (reference sequence). The junction had 7 bases not matched to a gene; V was cut back by 3 bases and J by 6 bases. The CDR3 loop is CATSRSLAGEPGELFF. CDR3 nucleotide sequence: TGTGCCACCAGCAGGTCCCTAGCGGGAGAACCCGGGGAGCTGTTTTTT.

This clonotype was seen a handful of times. This chain uses TRBV30 with TRBJ2-1, with TRBD2 as a possible D gene (6 bases). The germline V gene has CDR1 GTSNPN and CDR2 SVGIG (reference sequence). The ends were cut back, 6 bases at V and 6 bases at J, with 15 bases in the middle. CDR3 length: 13 residues. The CDR3 DNA follows: TGTGCCTGTGGGACTGCAACCTCCAATGAGCAGTTCTTC. It codes for CACGTATSNEQFF.

The sample holds a few counts of this clonotype. The rearrangement uses TRBV12-3 or TRBV12-4 and TRBJ2-1; 11 bases align to TRBD2. With V trimmed by 6 bases and J by 9 bases, 13 bases remained unmatched. This CDR3 has 16 amino acids. CDR3 amino acids: CASRHSNKGLAAEQFF. CDR3 DNA: TGTGCCAGCAGACACTCTAACAAGGGACTAGCGGCTGAGCAGTTCTTC.

This clonotype has only a few counts. The V and J genes are TRBV6-5 and TRBJ2-7; TRBD1 is a possible D gene (6 bases). This CDR3 region has 11 residues. Trimming left V 7 bases short and J 2 bases short, with 6 bases between. Germline V lookup: CDR1 MNHEY, CDR2 SVGAGI. CDR3 region: CASKGAYEQYF. The CDR3 coding sequence is TGTGCCAGCAAGGGGGCCTACGAGCAGTACTTC.

The chain employs TRBV9 and TRBJ1-4; D perhaps matches TRBD1 (6 bases). V lost 0 bases and J 6 bases, leaving 12 bases between the germline ends. The CDR3 consists of 15 residues. From germline, CDR1 is SGDLS and CDR2 YYNGEE. The CDR3 bases are TGTGCCAGCAGCGTAGGTCCGGGGGCGGATGAAAAACTGTTTTTT. It translates to CASSVGPGADEKLFF.

In regard to this clonotype: The junction and the germline gene differ at one end; a read error may be behind it. The rearrangement joins TRBV18 to TRBJ1-5, with D possibly being TRBD1 (5 bases). The CDR3 is 15 amino acids. Germline lookup yields CDR1 KGHSH and CDR2 LQKENI. The CDR3 nucleotides read TGTGCCAGCTCACCCGGGGCTTTGGGGGATCAGCCCCGGCATTTT. As protein: CASSPGALGDQPRHF. The full variable domain, with the rest looked up from reference TRBV18 and TRBJ1-5, is NAGVMQNPRHLVRRRGQEARLRCSPMKGHSHVYWYRQLPEEGLKFMVYLQKENIIDESGMPKERFSAEFPKEGPSILRIQQVVRGDSAAYFCASSPGALGDQPRHFGDGTRLSIL.

On this clonotype itself: The junction departs from germline at one end; a sequencing error may be responsible. The chain employs TRBV20-1 and TRBJ2-7; the D gene is possibly TRBD2 (5 bases). Germline CDR1 DFQATT, CDR2 SNEGSKA (reference sequence). This CDR3 spans 13 amino acids. The DNA of the CDR3 is TGCAGTGCCAGAGAGGGCCCGGACTACGAGCAGTACTTC. Encoded protein: CSAREGPDYEQYF.

The rearrangement joins TRBV6-2 or TRBV6-3 to TRBJ1-1; D perhaps matches TRBD1 (5 bases). Trimming took 6 bases from V and 2 from J, leaving 10 bases between them. Germline values: CDR1 MNHEY, CDR2 SVGEGT. The CDR3 consists of 13 residues. The DNA of the CDR3 is TGTGCCAGCAGCCACAGGAGAAACACTGAAGCTTTCTTT. Translation gives CASSHRRNTEAFF.

This clonotype was seen repeatedly, ten times or more. The V call is TRBV10-3, the J call TRBJ2-5, with D possibly being TRBD2 (5 bases). CDR1 is ENHRY, CDR2 SYGVKD, per germline. The CDR3 extends over 13 amino acids. Trimming took 3 bases from V and 5 from J, leaving 10 bases between them. CDR3 in DNA: TGTGCCATCAGTGAAGGCGGGCGGGAGACCCAGTACTTC. Its translation: CAISEGGRETQYF.

The chain recombines TRBV5-5 with TRBJ2-2; tentative D call: TRBD2 (6 bases). The germline V and J ends were trimmed by 2 bases and 5 bases, with 19 bases remaining between them. The CDR3 runs 17 residues. CDR1 SGHKS and CDR2 YYEKEE come from the germline V gene (reference sequence). CDR3 coding DNA: TGTGCCAGCAGCTTCAAAGAGGGCAGGAGGGGAACCGGGGAGCTGTTTTTT. Encoded protein: CASSFKEGRRGTGELFF.

This clonotype has only a few counts. This chain uses TRBV4-3 with TRBJ2-2, with D hard to call. V shed 0 bases and J shed 3 bases, with 8 bases lying between them. The CDR3 runs 15 residues. Germline V CDR1 and CDR2: LGHNA, YSLEER. The CDR3 sequence is CASSQDVRYTGELFF. CDR3 nucleotide sequence: TGCGCCAGCAGCCAAGATGTTAGGTACACCGGGGAGCTGTTTTTT.

The chain couples TRBV5-1 to TRBJ1-2; no firm D call. The CDR3 is 12 amino acids. Per the germline V gene, CDR1 is SGHRS and CDR2 is YFSETQ. Trimming took off 3 bases at V and 8 bases at J, with 11 bases between the two ends. CDR3 bases: TGCGCCAGCAGCTCCGATATGCGGGGCTACACCTTC. Its translation: CASSSDMRGYTF.

The V call is TRBV27, the J call TRBJ2-1, with D perhaps TRBD1 or TRBD2 (5 bases each). V lost 1 base and J lost 3, with 19 bases in between. CDR1 and CDR2 (germline): MNHEY, SMNVEV (reference sequence). This CDR3 spans 18 amino acids. CDR3 coding DNA: TGTGCCAGCAGTTTATTGAGCGGAATAGGGGTAATCTACAATGAGCAGTTCTTC. Translation gives CASSLLSGIGVIYNEQFF.

This clonotype showed up just once. The chain has TRBV20-1 and TRBJ1-5, with D possibly being TRBD1 (5 bases). Trimming left V 2 bases short and J 5 bases short, with 10 bases between. The CDR3 has 13 amino acids. The germline V gene has CDR1 DFQATT and CDR2 SNEGSKA (reference sequence). The CDR3 region is CSARKGSHQPQHF. The CDR3 DNA sequence: TGCAGTGCTAGAAAGGGGAGCCATCAGCCCCAGCATTTT.

The chain uses TRBV5-1 and TRBJ2-2, with D maybe TRBD1 (5 bases). V was cut by 1 base and J by 6 bases, with 13 bases left in between. Germline V lookup: CDR1 SGHRS, CDR2 YFSETQ. This CDR3 has 15 residues. The CDR3: CASSLYDPQAGELFF. CDR3 bases: TGCGCCAGCAGCTTGTACGACCCACAGGCCGGGGAGCTGTTTTTT. The whole variable domain, remainder taken from reference TRBV5-1 and TRBJ2-2, is KAGVTQTPRYLIKTRGQQVTLSCSPISGHRSVSWYQQTPGQGLQFLFEYFSETQRNKGNFPGRFSGRQFSNSRSEMNVSTLELGDSALYLCASSLYDPQAGELFFGEGSRLTVL.

This rearrangement joins TRBV20-1 to TRBJ2-5, with TRBD2 matching 11 bases. The junction had 11 bases not matched to a gene; V was cut back by 4 bases and J by 7 bases. Germline CDR1 is DFQATT and CDR2 is SNEGSKA (reference sequence). CDR3 length: 15 amino acids. The CDR3 protein is CSAIMGLAASGTQYF. The CDR3 coding sequence is TGCAGTGCTATTATGGGACTAGCGGCATCGGGGACCCAGTACTTC.